These T cell receptor beta chains were read from a single sample in a study of cytotoxic CD8 clonotypes in ibrutinib-treated CLL. TCRdb keeps only in-frame clones here, not all; method: immunoSEQ multiplex PCR. Of 70,000 to 80,000 clones in the sample, over 80% are singletons; the top ten hold about 40%. The sample here was PBMCs, taken after 24 months of ibrutinib treatment. The source of these receptors is a human donor with chronic lymphocytic leukemia. CDR3s include the opening cysteine and the closing phenylalanine or tryptophan. D genes are given only for firm matches. Only part of the rows carry a size: once, few, many, or a class if the clone is expanded.

V gene: TRBV28; clone size: NA; J gene: TRBJ1-1; D gene: NA; CDR3 protein: CAISGPGMMNTEAFF; CDR3 DNA: TGTGCCATTTCAGGCCCCGGGATGATGAACACTGAAGCTTTCTTT
V gene: TRBV18; clone size: NA; J gene: TRBJ2-5; D gene: NA; CDR3 protein: CASSHRSHGEQETQYF; CDR3 DNA: TGTGCCAGCTCTCATCGGTCCCACGGAGAGCAAGAGACCCAGTACTTC
V gene: TRBV28; clone size: NA; J gene: TRBJ2-5; D gene: NA; CDR3 protein: CASSFQPGTQETQYF; CDR3 DNA: TGTGCCAGCAGTTTCCAACCGGGCACCCAAGAGACCCAGTACTTC
V gene: TRBV5-1; clone size: NA; J gene: TRBJ2-1; D gene: NA; CDR3 protein: CASSLTRAHEQFF; CDR3 DNA: TGCGCCAGCAGCTTGACCAGGGCCCATGAGCAGTTCTTC
V gene: TRBV5-5; clone size: NA; J gene: TRBJ2-3; D gene: TRBD1; CDR3 protein: CASTERTGGLGDTQYF; CDR3 DNA: TGTGCCAGCACCGAGAGGACAGGGGGATTGGGAGATACGCAGTATTTT
V gene: TRBV10-3; clone size: NA; J gene: TRBJ2-3; D gene: NA; CDR3 protein: CAISADTDTQYF; CDR3 DNA: TGTGCCATCAGTGCGGACACAGATACGCAGTATTTT
V gene: TRBV7-8; clone size: NA; J gene: TRBJ2-7; D gene: TRBD2; CDR3 protein: CASSLLGLAVYEQYF; CDR3 DNA: TGTGCCAGCAGCTTACTTGGACTAGCGGTCTACGAGCAGTACTTC
V gene: TRBV6-1; clone size: NA; J gene: TRBJ2-2; D gene: NA; CDR3 protein: CASSEWRGGYTGELFF; CDR3 DNA: TGTGCCAGCAGTGAATGGCGGGGCGGGTACACCGGGGAGCTGTTTTTT
V gene: TRBV9; clone size: NA; J gene: TRBJ2-1; D gene: NA; CDR3 protein: CASSGRPLAENSYNEQFF; CDR3 DNA: TGTGCCAGCAGCGGACGCCCTTTAGCGGAGAACTCCTACAATGAGCAGTTCTTC
V gene: TRBV5-4; clone size: NA; J gene: TRBJ2-1; D gene: TRBD2; CDR3 protein: CASSTARLAGVGNEQFF; CDR3 DNA: TGTGCCAGCAGCACGGCGCGACTAGCGGGAGTGGGCAATGAGCAGTTCTTC
V gene: TRBV30; clone size: few; J gene: TRBJ1-3; D gene: NA; CDR3 protein: CAWTRRGGLSGNTIYF; CDR3 DNA: TGTGCCTGGACCCGCCGGGGGGGGCTGTCTGGAAACACCATATATTTT
V gene: TRBV10-3; clone size: NA; J gene: TRBJ2-1; D gene: TRBD1; CDR3 protein: CAISDGQGGDNEQFF; CDR3 DNA: TGTGCCATCAGCGACGGACAGGGGGGAGACAATGAGCAGTTCTTC
V gene: TRBV27; clone size: few; J gene: TRBJ2-7; D gene: NA; CDR3 protein: CASSLLVVHEQYF; CDR3 DNA: TGTGCCAGCAGTTTACTAGTCGTACACGAGCAGTACTTC
V gene: TRBV5-5; clone size: once; J gene: TRBJ1-2; D gene: NA; CDR3 protein: CASSLVAGSYGYTF; CDR3 DNA: TGTGCCAGCAGCTTGGTTGCAGGGTCCTATGGCTACACCTTC
V gene: TRBV30; clone size: NA; J gene: TRBJ2-3; D gene: TRBD1; CDR3 protein: CAWSGGQGADTQYF; CDR3 DNA: TGTGCCTGGAGTGGGGGACAGGGGGCAGATACGCAGTATTTT
V gene: TRBV28; clone size: NA; J gene: TRBJ1-5; D gene: NA; CDR3 protein: CASSFGAKTKPQHF; CDR3 DNA: TGTGCCAGCAGTTTTGGAGCTAAAACCAAGCCCCAGCATTTT
V gene: TRBV6-1; clone size: NA; J gene: TRBJ2-1; D gene: TRBD1; CDR3 protein: CASSQTTGGGNEQFF; CDR3 DNA: TGTGCCAGCAGCCAAACGACAGGGGGCGGGAATGAGCAGTTCTTC
V gene: TRBV9; clone size: NA; J gene: TRBJ2-1; D gene: NA; CDR3 protein: CASSVVDKPYNEQFF; CDR3 DNA: TGTGCCAGCAGCGTAGTGGACAAGCCCTACAATGAGCAGTTCTTC
V gene: TRBV30; clone size: few; J gene: TRBJ2-2; D gene: NA; CDR3 protein: CAWSPGDMNTGELFF; CDR3 DNA: TGTGCCTGGAGCCCGGGGGACATGAACACCGGGGAGCTGTTTTTT
V gene: TRBV5-4; clone size: NA; J gene: TRBJ2-7; D gene: TRBD2; CDR3 protein: CASSQTSGRSYEQYF; CDR3 DNA: TGTGCCAGTTCCCAGACTAGCGGGCGTTCCTACGAGCAGTACTTC
V gene: TRBV4-3; clone size: few; J gene: TRBJ2-1; D gene: NA; CDR3 protein: CASSQGLSAEQFF; CDR3 DNA: TGCGCCAGCAGCCAAGGTTTGAGCGCTGAGCAGTTCTTC
V gene: TRBV7-2; clone size: NA; J gene: TRBJ2-3; D gene: NA; CDR3 protein: CASSPPLASRTDTQYF; CDR3 DNA: TGTGCCAGCAGCCCGCCACTGGCGTCCCGCACAGATACGCAGTATTTT
V gene: TRBV6-5; clone size: NA; J gene: TRBJ2-7; D gene: NA; CDR3 protein: CASSYGTSGYEQYF; CDR3 DNA: TGTGCCAGCAGTTATGGGACCTCGGGGTACGAGCAGTACTTC
V gene: TRBV7-3; clone size: NA; J gene: TRBJ2-4; D gene: TRBD1; CDR3 protein: CASTPTHGQGKNIQYF; CDR3 DNA: TGTGCCAGCACCCCAACACACGGACAGGGCAAAAACATTCAGTACTTC
V gene: TRBV11-3; clone size: NA; J gene: TRBJ2-1; D gene: NA; CDR3 protein: CASSMGFYNEQFF; CDR3 DNA: TGTGCCAGCTCCATGGGGTTTTACAATGAGCAGTTCTTC
V gene: TRBV5-6; clone size: once; J gene: TRBJ2-7; D gene: NA; CDR3 protein: CASSLDSSSSYEQYF; CDR3 DNA: TGTGCCAGCAGCTTGGACAGCTCCAGCTCCTACGAGCAGTACTTC
V gene: TRBV6-5; clone size: NA; J gene: TRBJ1-1; D gene: TRBD1; CDR3 protein: CASSLGGENTEAFF; CDR3 DNA: TGTGCCAGCAGTCTAGGGGGCGAGAACACTGAAGCTTTCTTT
V gene: TRBV9; clone size: NA; J gene: TRBJ2-7; D gene: TRBD2; CDR3 protein: CASSLGTSGSSYEQYF; CDR3 DNA: TGTGCCAGCAGCCTCGGGACTAGCGGTAGCTCCTACGAGCAGTACTTC
V gene: TRBV11-3; clone size: NA; J gene: TRBJ2-2; D gene: TRBD1; CDR3 protein: CASSSGTGRGTGELFF; CDR3 DNA: TGTGCCAGCAGCTCCGGGACAGGGCGTGGGACCGGGGAGCTGTTTTTT
V gene: TRBV9; clone size: few; J gene: TRBJ2-1; D gene: NA; CDR3 protein: CASSTTRTPLYNEQFF; CDR3 DNA: TGTGCCAGCAGCACTACTAGGACCCCCCTCTACAATGAGCAGTTCTTC
V gene: TRBV20-1; clone size: NA; J gene: TRBJ2-1; D gene: NA; CDR3 protein: CSASGSDEQFF; CDR3 DNA: TGCAGTGCTAGCGGGAGCGATGAGCAGTTCTTC
V gene: TRBV28; clone size: NA; J gene: TRBJ2-5; D gene: TRBD1; CDR3 protein: CASSPGQGYQETQYF; CDR3 DNA: TGTGCCAGCAGTCCGGGACAGGGGTACCAAGAGACCCAGTACTTC
V gene: TRBV5-1; clone size: NA; J gene: TRBJ2-2; D gene: NA; CDR3 protein: CASSADSSNTGELFF; CDR3 DNA: TGCGCCAGCAGCGCGGACAGTTCGAACACCGGGGAGCTGTTTTTT
V gene: TRBV19; clone size: NA; J gene: TRBJ2-7; D gene: NA; CDR3 protein: CASSLEGVVHEQYF; CDR3 DNA: TGTGCCAGTAGTCTAGAAGGGGTGGTCCACGAGCAGTACTTC
V gene: TRBV6-1; clone size: NA; J gene: TRBJ2-3; D gene: NA; CDR3 protein: CASIDLNSDTQYF; CDR3 DNA: TGTGCCAGCATAGACTTAAATTCAGATACGCAGTATTTT
V gene: TRBV5-1; clone size: NA; J gene: TRBJ1-1; D gene: NA; CDR3 protein: CASSPVGGNTEAFF; CDR3 DNA: TGCGCCAGCAGCCCCGTCGGGGGGAACACTGAAGCTTTCTTT
V gene: TRBV6-1; clone size: NA; J gene: TRBJ2-1; D gene: TRBD2; CDR3 protein: CASRLGAGRDEQFF; CDR3 DNA: TGTGCCAGCAGACTCGGAGCGGGAAGGGATGAGCAGTTCTTC
V gene: TRBV28; clone size: NA; J gene: TRBJ2-1; D gene: NA; CDR3 protein: CASSFHREYNEQFF; CDR3 DNA: TGTGCCAGCAGTTTCCACAGGGAATACAATGAGCAGTTCTTC
V gene: TRBV5-1; clone size: NA; J gene: TRBJ2-5; D gene: TRBD2; CDR3 protein: CASSTGTSQETQYF; CDR3 DNA: TGCGCCAGCAGCACCGGGACTAGCCAAGAGACCCAGTACTTC
V gene: TRBV11-2; clone size: NA; J gene: TRBJ2-3; D gene: NA; CDR3 protein: CASSVQGGMADTQYF; CDR3 DNA: TGTGCCAGCAGCGTACAGGGCGGAATGGCAGATACGCAGTATTTT
V gene: TRBV7-2; clone size: NA; J gene: TRBJ1-2; D gene: TRBD1; CDR3 protein: CASSLAEGADYGYTF; CDR3 DNA: TGTGCCAGCAGCTTAGCGGAGGGGGCTGACTATGGCTACACCTTC
V gene: TRBV9; clone size: once; J gene: TRBJ2-1; D gene: NA; CDR3 protein: CASSVAGTQYNEQFF; CDR3 DNA: TGTGCCAGCAGCGTAGCCGGGACCCAATACAATGAGCAGTTCTTC
V gene: TRBV2; clone size: NA; J gene: TRBJ2-7; D gene: NA; CDR3 protein: CASSGTLGIGPYEQYF; CDR3 DNA: TGTGCCAGCAGTGGGACCTTAGGGATTGGGCCGTACGAGCAGTACTTC
V gene: TRBV6-6; clone size: NA; J gene: TRBJ2-7; D gene: NA; CDR3 protein: CASSYGTQAYEQYF; CDR3 DNA: TGTGCCAGCAGTTACGGGACTCAGGCCTACGAGCAGTACTTC
V gene: TRBV18; clone size: NA; J gene: TRBJ2-1; D gene: NA; CDR3 protein: CASSPPGPAGNEQFF; CDR3 DNA: TGTGCCAGCTCACCACCCGGGCCCGCAGGGAATGAGCAGTTCTTC
V gene: TRBV11-3; clone size: NA; J gene: TRBJ2-1; D gene: NA; CDR3 protein: CASSSSTNNNEQFF; CDR3 DNA: TGTGCCAGCAGCTCGTCGACGAATAACAATGAGCAGTTCTTC
V gene: TRBV9; clone size: NA; J gene: TRBJ2-5; D gene: TRBD2; CDR3 protein: CASSVDSGRGETQYF; CDR3 DNA: TGTGCCAGCAGCGTAGATAGCGGGAGAGGGGAGACCCAGTACTTC